Sequencing of this TCR beta chain was carried out in a study of blood T cell repertoires in COVID-19 (dated by TCRdb to the early 2020s). Describing the broader study: Collaborator samples came from the United States, Italy and Spain and covered acute and convalescent phases of COVID-19. Sample metadata almost always included a de-identified subject ID, COVID-19 status, age in years and sex. Deeply sampled blood TCRbeta repertoires from subjects exposed to, actively infected with, or recovered from COVID-19 were included in the dataset. Where HLA class I and class II types were available, the types were taken from metadata supplied by the sample provider, not from assay-based typing. The samples were drawn from two sources: the first 160 participants of the ongoing ImmuneRACE study, and 950 to 1,500 subjects contributed by 6 global collaborators. The material from the prospective study consisted of cDNA or gDNA derived from T cells, B-cell-depleted T cells, or PBMCs. A freely available public database, intended as a resource for researchers studying the immune response to SARS-CoV-2, is where the repertoires were released. Broader findings and caveats from the paper: How much clinical and demographic metadata was included differed by source and by participant, and the metadata was provided uncurated.

At one collaborating source in Seattle, patients were enrolled during active infection and were followed longitudinally through the course of disease. Collaborating institutions collected whole blood in K2EDTA tubes following their own protocols. For TCRbeta analysis, collaborators shipped samples in one of three forms: frozen whole blood, isolated PBMCs, or DNA extracted from either of those sample types. V loses 0 bases, J loses 5 bases, and the germline ends lie 7 bases apart. The CDR3 contains 13 residues, cysteine and phenylalanine counted. Solely the CDR3 DNA is kept, with 39 bases framed from the first base. The germline V gene encodes CDR1 SGDLS and CDR2 YYNGEE. As concerns this clone: Its antigen has not been determined. Base qualities are not provided; no much larger clone lies one nucleotide away.

TCRbeta CDR3 regions were amplified from genomic DNA by means of the immunoSEQ Assay, a bias-controlled multiplex PCR. The study's own analysis went as follows. Nucleated cell counts per sample were estimated from amplification of reference gene primers within the assay. Sequence reads were collapsed and filtered to measure the absolute abundance of every unique TCRbeta CDR3 rearrangement. For each sample, productive Simpson clonality was calculated as the square root of Simpson's diversity index over productive rearrangements. The immuneACCESS repertoire file appears here via TCRdb, limited to in-frame rearrangements. These files lack a portion of the clones; in checked studies, under half of the deficit traces to unresolved V genes, and the cause of the others is not known. V, J and clone size derive from that table, while D and trimming were established from the DNA sequence. The sample table holds about 310,000 clones, of which around 90% were seen once. The top ten constitute about 1% of the sample.

The chain joins TRBV9 to TRBJ2-3; the best D guess is TRBD1, with 6 bases matching. Specimen: peripheral blood. The origin of this receptor is a woman aged 40-49 years with COVID-19, enrolled during active disease. CDR3 reads: CASSVDRVDTQYF. Read as DNA, the sequence is TGTGCCAGCAGCGTAGACAGGGTAGATACGCAGTATTTT.